A single T cell receptor (beta chain) is shown here with its context. The repertoire was sequenced with immunoSEQ multiplex PCR; TCRdb's copy has only in-frame clones and lacks some. Counted here are roughly 220,000 clones, around 90% occurring once; the ten biggest clones make up roughly 14%. The data are from a study of blood T cell repertoires in COVID-19. About the research overall: The United States, Italy and Spain provided the acute and convalescent COVID-19 samples.

Participant ages covered roughly 18 to 89 years across about 25 US areas. Membership in each cohort depended on participant-reported clinical history. The sample taken for sequencing was PBMCs or T cells enriched from blood (not recorded which). This receptor was identified in a woman in her forties or fifties with acute COVID-19.

CDR3: CSVAPYLSHGQDWGYGYTF. The CDR3, as DNA: TGCAGCGTAGCGCCCTACCTCTCTCATGGACAGGATTGGGGCTATGGCTACACCTTC. The chain is built from TRBV29-1 and TRBJ1-2; the match to TRBD1 covers 7 bases. The CDR3 contains 19 residues. The germline CDR1 and CDR2 sequences are SQVTM and ANQGSEA. The V segment lost 6 bases and the J segment 4 bases; nucleotides outside the gene matches: 26.